The rows below give T cell receptor beta chains drawn from one sample of a study of vaccination effects on CD4 cells after COVID-19. Only in-frame clones appear in the TCRdb table, and some are missing; sequencing was by immunoSEQ multiplex PCR. Of some 68,000 clones listed, 80% are singletons. For these TCRs, the target antigens are not known. Sequencing was performed on CD4+ T cells from PBMCs cultured with SARS-CoV-2 spike peptides, taken before COVID-19 vaccination. The receptors come from a human donor who received a COVID-19 vaccine. Each CDR3 is given with its conserved first and last residue. The order of the fields is D gene, clone size, J gene, V gene, CDR3 protein, CDR3 DNA. The D gene is left open where the match is weak. Only some rows state a clone size, as once, few, many or a class for expanded clones.

-,once,TRBJ1-1,TRBV6-5,CASSYQIFRAGGEAFF,TGTGCCAGCAGTTACCAAATTTTCAGGGCAGGAGGTGAAGCTTTCTTT
-,-,TRBJ2-5,TRBV18,CASSPGVAETQYF,TGTGCCAGCTCACCAGGGGTGGCGGAGACCCAGTACTTC
-,-,TRBJ1-2,TRBV19,CASSSGKGGYTF,TGTGCCAGTAGTAGTGGGAAGGGCGGCTACACCTTC
TRBD1,-,TRBJ1-4,TRBV19,CASSITGGSEKLFF,TGTGCCAGTAGTATTACAGGGGGCTCTGAAAAACTGTTTTTT
TRBD1,-,TRBJ1-1,TRBV9,CASSVEGGRGTANTEAFF,TGTGCCAGCAGCGTAGAAGGTGGACGGGGGACAGCGAACACTGAAGCTTTCTTT
TRBD1,-,TRBJ1-5,TRBV3-1/TRBV3-2,CASSQTGQGIQPQHF,TGTGCCAGCAGCCAAACGGGACAGGGCATTCAGCCCCAGCATTTT
-,-,TRBJ1-1,TRBV18,CASSPFRDNTEAFF,TGTGCCAGCTCACCGTTCAGAGATAACACTGAAGCTTTCTTT
TRBD1,-,TRBJ1-2,TRBV2,CASSARRQGAVSGYGYTF,TGTGCCAGCAGTGCTCGAAGGCAGGGGGCCGTCTCGGGCTATGGCTACACCTTC
-,-,TRBJ2-3,TRBV7-3,CASSLLGTDADTQYF,TGTGCCAGCAGCCTCCTCGGGACTGATGCGGATACGCAGTATTTT
TRBD1,-,TRBJ2-5,TRBV5-1,CASRSLTGEETQYF,TGCGCCAGCCGTTCCTTGACAGGGGAAGAGACCCAGTACTTC
-,-,TRBJ2-3,TRBV5-1,CASSLGDSTDTQYF,TGCGCCAGCAGCTTGGGTGACAGTACAGATACGCAGTATTTT
-,-,TRBJ2-5,TRBV9,CASSVGVVETQYF,TGTGCCAGCAGCGTAGGAGTTGTCGAGACCCAGTACTTC
TRBD2,-,TRBJ2-2,TRBV7-9,CASSLLAGATGELFF,TGTGCCAGCAGCTTATTAGCGGGGGCCACCGGGGAGCTGTTTTTT
TRBD1,once,TRBJ1-4,TRBV6-6,CASHPGQGEKLFF,TGTGCCAGCCATCCAGGACAGGGTGAAAAACTGTTTTTT
-,-,TRBJ1-3,TRBV27,CASSFAGTGNTIYF,TGTGCCAGCAGTTTTGCGGGGACTGGAAACACCATATATTTT
-,-,TRBJ2-1,TRBV20-1,CSAGPANEQFF,TGCAGTGCTGGACCCGCTAATGAGCAGTTCTTC
TRBD1,-,TRBJ1-2,TRBV24-1,CATSVTDRAGYTF,TGTGCCACCAGTGTTACCGACAGGGCTGGCTACACCTTC
-,-,TRBJ1-4,TRBV6-5,CASRLDQGGEKLFF,TGTGCCAGCAGACTGGACCAAGGAGGGGAAAAACTGTTTTTT
-,-,TRBJ1-6,TRBV5-4,CASSSPGSGNSPLHF,TGTGCCAGCAGCTCCCCAGGCTCGGGCAATTCACCCCTCCACTTT
-,-,TRBJ1-6,TRBV9,CASSVVGQVNSPLHF,TGTGCCAGCAGCGTAGTGGGGCAGGTAAACTCACCCCTCCACTTT
-,-,TRBJ1-1,TRBV4-3,CASSQDRGWDTEAFF,TGCGCCAGCAGCCAAGATCGGGGATGGGACACTGAAGCTTTCTTT
-,-,TRBJ2-2,TRBV24-1,CATSDPTLANTGELFF,TGTGCCACCAGTGACCCGACTCTCGCGAACACCGGGGAGCTGTTTTTT